This T cell receptor beta chain was captured by sequencing in a study of blood T cell repertoires in COVID-19. In germline, CDR1 is MDHEN, CDR2 SYDVKM. V dropped 6 bases and J dropped 6 bases, with 14 bases sitting between them. CDR3 length: 14 residues. TCRdb keeps only in-frame clones here, not all; method: immunoSEQ multiplex PCR. Of fewer than 200,000 clones detected, 60% to 80% appear once; the ten largest clones hold 15% to 20%. Sample: PBMCs or T cells enriched from blood (not recorded which). The receptor was isolated from a woman between 50 and 59 years old who had recovered from COVID-19. This chain connects TRBV28 to TRBJ2-2; weak D call: TRBD2 (6 bases). The CDR3 reads CASRGGVVSGELFF. DNA of the CDR3: TGTGCCAGCAGGGGGGGTGTCGTATCCGGGGAGCTGTTTTTT.